This T cell receptor (beta chain) comes out of a study of shared clonotypes between healthy human individuals. The study, taken as a whole, reports: Investigators expected sequencing depth to affect clonotype sharing among donors. Generation probabilities were higher for clonotypes shared across all four sorted-subset donors than for unshared ones. Across several donors, naive CD4 shared 5% to 6%, naive CD8 around 3.8%, memory CD4 roughly 2.3%, memory CD8 about 0.4%.

Unmatched junction bases numbered 14, after V lost 7 bases and J lost 5 bases. The CDR3 consists of 15 residues. Germline V CDR1 and CDR2: LNHDA, SQIVND (reference sequence). Division of CD4+ cells produced a CD45RA+ naive subset and a CD45RA-negative memory subset. The data were produced by immunoSEQ multiplex PCR, yet TCRdb's version contains in-frame clones alone and is incomplete. The sample consists of about 520,000 clones, around 95% of them appearing once. Turning to this clone: Antigen specificity is unknown.

J is TRBJ2-7 and V is TRBV19; 7 bases align to TRBD2. Sequencing input: naive CD4+ T cells sorted from blood. Subset noted: CD45RA+ positively selected. This sequence was found in a woman under 40 in good health. CDR3 amino acids: CASTSEVAGDDEQYF. The CDR3 nucleotides read TGTGCCAGTACCTCTGAGGTCGCGGGAGATGACGAGCAGTACTTC.